The 29 T cell receptor beta chains in this list originate from one sample, sequenced in a study of T-cell memory formation after mild COVID-19. MiXCR, applied by TCRdb to the 5' RACE reads, yields one record per CDR3 protein. The repertoire holds 530,000 or so distinct CDR3 sequences, with roughly a sixth as singletons. The material sequenced was PBMCs or a T cell subset sorted from them (not recorded which). The receptors originated from an adult woman who had mild COVID-19 (a few samples of this study predate the infection). Cell type and time point are not known.

The gene calls are TRBV4-1 and TRBJ2-3; perhaps TRBD2 as D (6 bases). Germline loops: CDR1 MGHRA, CDR2 YSYEKL. The CDR3 contains 15 residues. The V gene lost 3 bases and the J gene lost 5 bases, with 15 bases spanning the gap. CDR3 in DNA: TGCGCCAGCAGCCAGCCGGGGGACGGGGAAGATACGCAGTATTTT. Translating it yields CASSQPGDGEDTQYF.

This sequence joins TRBV6-1 and TRBJ2-3, with 7 bases matching TRBD2. CDR1 MNHNS and CDR2 SASEGT come from the germline V gene. The CDR3 totals 12 residues. Unmatched junction bases numbered 5, after V lost 1 base and J lost 13 bases. The CDR3 nucleotides are TGTGCCAGCAGTGAAGAGAGCGGGGAAGAGTATTTT. Translated: CASSEESGEEYF.

The chain recombines TRBV11-2 with TRBJ1-3; D is possibly TRBD1 (5 bases). The CDR3 consists of 15 residues. V lost 5 bases and J lost 4, with 15 bases in between. The germline V gene has CDR1 SGHAT and CDR2 FQNNGV. As DNA, the CDR3 is TGTGCCAGCAGCCGCCCCGGCGGGGCCGGAAACACCATATATTTT. Protein sequence: CASSRPGGAGNTIYF.

This clonotype was seen more than once but under ten times. The chain uses TRBV5-4 and TRBJ2-6; no firm D call. V was shortened by 0 bases and J by 0 bases, with 10 bases between the two germline ends. Germline loops: CDR1 SGHNT, CDR2 YYREEE (reference sequence). The CDR3 totals 17 residues. The CDR3 region has the DNA TGTGCCAGCAGCTTGGCCCCGAGCAGCTCTGGGGCCAACGTCCTGACTTTC. It codes for CASSLAPSSSGANVLTF. Looking up the rest from reference TRBV5-4 and TRBJ2-6 gives the full variable domain: ETGVTQSPTHLIKTRGQQVTLRCSSQSGHNTVSWYQQALGQGPQFIFQYYREEENGRGNFPPRFSGLQFPNYSSELNVNALELDDSALYLCASSLAPSSSGANVLTFGAGSRLTVL.

In DNA form, the CDR3 reads TGTGCCTGGGGACAGAACTATGGCTACACCTTC. It specifies CAWGQNYGYTF. The chain employs TRBV30 and TRBJ1-2, with D tentatively TRBD1 (6 bases). The CDR3 covers 11 residues. Trimming removed 5 bases at V and 2 bases at J, with 6 bases between. The germline CDR1 and CDR2 sequences are GTSNPN and SVGIG (reference sequence).

This clonotype was counted a few times. The chain employs TRBV11-2 and TRBJ2-3; 10 bases are shared with TRBD1. This CDR3 is 17 amino acids long. The germline V gene encodes CDR1 SGHAT and CDR2 FQNNGV. Trimming at V came to 4 bases and at J to 1 base, leaving 8 bases not matched to a gene. The CDR3 region is CASSSGQGPRRTDTQYF. The DNA of the CDR3 is TGTGCCAGCAGCTCGGGACAGGGGCCACGCCGCACAGATACGCAGTATTTT.

This clonotype was observed at least ten times. At one of its ends the junction is not consistent with the germline gene, which may arise from a read error. This sequence joins TRBV5-1 and TRBJ2-1, with D hard to call. Germline assignment: CDR1 SGHRS and CDR2 YFSETQ. The CDR3 totals 12 residues. The CDR3 coding sequence is TGTGCCAGCAGCTTCTTAGGCAATGAGCAGTTCTTC. Translation gives CASSFLGNEQFF.

The chain has TRBV18 and TRBJ1-4, with no clear D. Germline V gene data show CDR1 as KGHSH and CDR2 as LQKENI. The CDR3 runs 16 residues. The V gene lost 4 bases and the J gene lost 8 bases, with 20 bases spanning the gap. The CDR3 spells CASSQLSDPIGEKLFF. In nucleotides, the CDR3 is TGTGCCAGCTCACAGCTCTCGGATCCCATAGGAGAAAAACTGTTTTTT.

At least ten counts were recorded for this clonotype. The chain is built from TRBV12-3 or TRBV12-4 and TRBJ2-1, with D maybe TRBD1 (5 bases). Trimming left V 2 bases short and J 4 bases short, with 9 bases between. The length of the CDR3 is 14 residues. DNA of the CDR3: TGTGCCAGCAGTTTATGGTCAGGGTACAATGAGCAGTTCTTC. It yields the protein CASSLWSGYNEQFF.

The J gene is TRBJ2-3, the V gene TRBV10-3, with D possibly being TRBD1 (6 bases). Germline loops: CDR1 ENHRY, CDR2 SYGVKD. The CDR3 totals 14 residues. V lost 1 base and J lost 3, with 8 bases in between. CDR3 DNA: TGTGCCATCAGTGAGTTGGGGGCTACAGATACGCAGTATTTT. It translates to CAISELGATDTQYF.

This rearrangement joins TRBV5-5 to TRBJ2-5, with D possibly matching TRBD2 (6 bases). Trimming cost V 6 bases and J 4 bases, with 10 bases left between them. CDR1 is SGHKS, CDR2 YYEKEE, per germline (reference sequence). The CDR3 runs 12 residues. CDR3 sequence reads: CASTPGGETQYF. Written as DNA, the CDR3 is TGTGCCAGCACCCCCGGGGGAGAGACCCAGTACTTC.

The V and J genes are TRBV5-1 and TRBJ1-4; D not certain. V lost 5 bases, J lost 3 bases, and 8 bases lay in between. The germline V gene has CDR1 SGHRS and CDR2 YFSETQ. This CDR3 has 13 residues. The CDR3 bases are TGCGCCAGCAGTAGCTTGTCTAATGAAAAACTGTTTTTT. Residues: CASSSLSNEKLFF. The full variable domain, its missing parts supplied by reference TRBV5-1 and TRBJ1-4, is KAGVTQTPRYLIKTRGQQVTLSCSPISGHRSVSWYQQTPGQGLQFLFEYFSETQRNKGNFPGRFSGRQFSNSRSEMNVSTLELGDSALYLCASSSLSNEKLFFGSGTQLSVL.

The chain combines TRBV5-1 with TRBJ1-1; no firm D call. With 4 bases removed from V and 4 bases from J, the gap between germline ends came to 11 bases. The germline V gene encodes CDR1 SGHRS and CDR2 YFSETQ. The length of the CDR3 is 13 residues. CDR3: CASSGDAGTEAFF. DNA for the CDR3: TGCGCCAGCAGCGGGGATGCTGGCACTGAAGCTTTCTTT.

This clonotype was counted a few times. The chain uses TRBV5-6 and TRBJ2-1; D may correspond to TRBD1 or TRBD2 (5 bases each). Germline V gives CDR1 SGHDT, CDR2 YYEEEE. CDR3 length equals 14 residues. Trimming took 4 bases from V and 8 from J, leaving 16 bases between them. The CDR3: CASSPTLQGHEQFF. Written as DNA, the CDR3 is TGTGCCAGCAGCCCCACTTTGCAGGGACATGAGCAGTTCTTC.

This clonotype was recorded a few times. The V gene is TRBV12-3 or TRBV12-4, the J gene TRBJ2-7, with D maybe TRBD1 (6 bases). The CDR3 has 15 residues. V was clipped by 8 bases and J by 2 bases, with 19 bases between them. The CDR3 protein is CASLFSAGDPYEQYF. The CDR3 DNA reads as TGTGCCAGCCTCTTCTCGGCAGGGGACCCCTACGAGCAGTACTTC.

This clonotype was seen a handful of times. This chain uses TRBV7-3 with TRBJ2-2, with 9 bases matching TRBD1. V trimming: 6 bases; J trimming: 6 bases; junction bases outside the gene matches: 8. Germline CDR1 reads SGHTA; CDR2 reads FQGTGA. The CDR3 runs 15 residues. The CDR3 bases are TGTGCCAGCAGTTCCGATGGACAGGGGTCCGGGGAGCTGTTTTTT. Residues: CASSSDGQGSGELFF.

The chain combines TRBV5-1 with TRBJ1-1; D remains unclear. Germline CDR1 is SGHRS and CDR2 is YFSETQ. CDR3 length: 13 amino acids. V was pared by 6 bases and J by 1 base, with 10 bases between. CDR3 sequence: CASTTDENTEAFF. The CDR3, as DNA: TGCGCCAGCACCACGGACGAGAACACTGAAGCTTTCTTT.

V gene TRBV5-5 combines with J gene TRBJ2-5; weak D call: TRBD1 (6 bases). The ends were cut back, 1 base at V and 3 bases at J, with 10 bases in the middle. Germline CDR1 reads SGHKS; CDR2 reads YYEKEE (reference sequence). The CDR3 is 14 amino acids. CDR3 in DNA: TGTGCCAGCAGCTTGTGGGACAAAAAAGAGACCCAGTACTTC. Residues: CASSLWDKKETQYF.

This clonotype was seen a handful of times. CDR3 protein: CASSIRTGRVTGELFF. In DNA, the CDR3 is TGCGCCAGCAGCATCCGGACAGGGAGGGTCACCGGGGAGCTGTTTTTT. The gene calls are TRBV5-1 and TRBJ2-2; TRBD1 is a possible D gene (8 bases). This CDR3 comprises 16 residues. From germline, CDR1 is SGHRS and CDR2 YFSETQ. Between the trimmed V and J ends, which lost 4 bases and 4 bases, there was a span of 17 bases.

This clonotype was observed a few times. The V gene is TRBV4-1, the J gene TRBJ1-2; perhaps TRBD1 as D (5 bases). Germline CDR1 reads MGHRA; CDR2 reads YSYEKL. Trimming took off 1 base at V and 5 bases at J, with 20 bases between the two ends. The CDR3 has 17 residues. CDR3 residues: CASSQARDRAGRYGYTF. In nucleotides, the CDR3 is TGCGCCAGCAGCCAAGCCCGAGATCGGGCAGGGAGGTATGGCTACACCTTC.

This clonotype was counted at least ten times. The chain joins TRBV3-1 to TRBJ1-2, with D possibly TRBD1 on 5 matching bases. V gave up 4 bases and J gave up 4 bases, with 16 bases separating them. The CDR3 is 15 residues long. Per germline, CDR1 LGHDT and CDR2 YNNKEL (reference sequence). The CDR3 coding sequence is TGTGCCAGCAGCCCGGGACCGCGATACACCTATGGCTACACCTTC. Translation: CASSPGPRYTYGYTF.

This clonotype was counted between two and nine times. The chain is built from TRBV29-1 and TRBJ1-2; 8 nucleotides agree with TRBD1. There are 14 residues in the CDR3. Germline lookup yields CDR1 SQVTM and CDR2 ANQGSEA. Germline trimming cut 2 bases from V and 7 bases from J; bases unmatched to any gene: 9. CDR3 in DNA: TGCAGCGTTGAACAAGACAGGGGCTTTGGTGGCTACACCTTC. The encoded protein is CSVEQDRGFGGYTF.

This chain links TRBV27 with TRBJ2-3; D perhaps matches TRBD2 (5 bases). The CDR3 runs to 13 residues. Germline CDR1 and CDR2: MNHEY and SMNVEV (reference sequence). V shed 2 bases and J shed 10 bases, with 13 bases lying between them. This CDR3 reads CASSLPPGSSQYF. The DNA for the CDR3 is TGTGCCAGCAGTTTACCCCCGGGATCTTCGCAGTATTTT.

This clonotype was picked up a small number of times. This chain joins TRBV9 and TRBJ2-1, with D possibly being TRBD2 (5 bases). CDR3 size: 14 residues. Germline loops: CDR1 SGDLS, CDR2 YYNGEE. V was trimmed by 0 bases and J by 6 bases, leaving 10 bases between them. CDR3 in amino acids: CASSVESGSNEQFF. Written as DNA, the CDR3 is TGTGCCAGCAGCGTAGAGTCGGGGAGCAATGAGCAGTTCTTC. Combining the CDR3 with reference TRBV9 and TRBJ2-1 gives the whole variable domain DSGVTQTPKHLITATGQRVTLRCSPRSGDLSVYWYQQSLDQGLQFLIQYYNGEERAKGNILERFSAQQFPDLHSELNLSSLELGDSALYFCASSVESGSNEQFFGPGTRLTVL.

The rearrangement joins TRBV12-3 or TRBV12-4 to TRBJ2-1; the match to TRBD2 covers 12 bases. Trimming at V came to 5 bases and at J to 9 bases, leaving 11 bases not matched to a gene. The CDR3 has 16 residues. Here the CDR3 reads CASSPAGLAGLGEQFF. The CDR3 DNA is TGTGCCAGCAGTCCTGCTGGACTAGCGGGGTTAGGTGAGCAGTTCTTC.

This sequence joins TRBV15 and TRBJ2-1, with TRBD1 identical over 9 bases. Germline V lookup: CDR1 LNHNV, CDR2 YYDKDF (reference sequence). The CDR3 is 17 residues long. V lost 0 bases, J lost 4 bases, and 7 bases stayed unmatched. CDR3 nucleotides: TGTGCCACCAGCAGAGATACTCCGGGACAGGGATACAATGAGCAGTTCTTC. Translation: CATSRDTPGQGYNEQFF. Based on the CDR3 plus reference TRBV15 and TRBJ2-1, the full variable domain is DAMVIQNPRYQVTQFGKPVTLSCSQTLNHNVMYWYQQKSSQAPKLLFHYYDKDFNNEADTPDNFQSRRPNTSFCFLDIRSPGLGDTAMYLCATSRDTPGQGYNEQFFGPGTRLTVL.

This clonotype was seen more than once but under ten times. The V and J genes are TRBV14 and TRBJ2-1; D perhaps matches TRBD2 (5 bases). V lost 0 bases to trimming and J lost 7 bases, with 10 bases between them. This CDR3 is built from 14 residues. The germline V gene has CDR1 SGHDN and CDR2 FVKESK. The CDR3 coding sequence is TGTGCCAGCAGCCAAGATCGCCGGGGTAATGAGCAGTTCTTC. This sequence encodes CASSQDRRGNEQFF.

This chain links TRBV7-6 with TRBJ2-5, with TRBD2 matching over 13 bases. Germline trimming cut 5 bases from V and 4 bases from J; bases unmatched to any gene: 7. The germline V gene has CDR1 SGHVS and CDR2 FNYEAQ. This CDR3 contains 16 residues. CDR3 coding DNA: TGTGCCAGCAGCCCCCGGACTAGCGGGGGTGGAGAGACCCAGTACTTC. Its translation is CASSPRTSGGGETQYF.

At least ten counts were recorded for this clonotype. The chain carries TRBV7-7 and TRBJ2-3; TRBD1 is a possible D gene (7 bases). The V end lost 8 bases, the J end lost 6 bases, and 21 bases lay between the germline ends. The CDR3 extends over 15 amino acids. The germline CDR1 and CDR2 sequences are SSHAT and FNYEAQ (reference sequence). The CDR3 reads CASGMGGRGMDTQYF. The CDR3 region has the DNA TGTGCCAGCGGAATGGGGGGCAGGGGGATGGATACGCAGTATTTT.